The clone carrying this T cell receptor (beta chain) was seen a handful of times. Its target is not known. Researchers amplified the TCR beta CDR3 regions from RNA transcripts. First-round RT-PCR with HTBI primers amplified the TCR CDR3 region. MiXCR, applied by TCRdb to the multiplex PCR reads, yields one record per CDR3 protein. The sample lists about 700,000 distinct CDR3 sequences, around 13% occurring once. Absence of ophthalmopathy progression within 18 months defined stable Graves' hyperthyroidism. Any patient presenting with uncontrolled infection, other autoimmune disease, pregnancy or lactation was left out. This specimen belongs to a study of T cells in Graves' hyperthyroidism and ophthalmopathy. Study context: Prior to any treatment, at the point of initial diagnosis, peripheral blood was collected.

CDR3 length: 15 amino acids. Germline lookup yields CDR1 DFQATT and CDR2 SNEGSKA (reference sequence). Trimming left V 6 bases short and J 3 bases short, with 18 bases between. Regarding the study as a whole: Expanded thyroid clonotypes (above 0.001) were mostly also found in blood.

The sequenced sample consisted of blood. The TCR originated in a woman aged 18-29 years with Graves' hyperthyroidism. The genes are TRBV20-1 and TRBJ2-4; the D call may be TRBD1 or TRBD2 (6 bases each). The CDR3 coding sequence is TGCAGTGCGAAATCAAGAGGGGGACTCAAAAACATTCAGTACTTC. It translates to CSAKSRGGLKNIQYF.